This TCR beta chain originates from a study of T-cell reconstitution after alpha-beta-depleted transplantation in children. Study results and caveats: The origin of alpha-beta T cells about two months after transplant was reportedly several hundred expanded graft clones. T-cell counts and diversity were attributed mostly to newly produced T cells one year after transplant.

The library targeted TCRbeta and was prepared with unique molecular identifiers. TCRdb re-analysed the PCR reads in MiXCR, keeping a single row per CDR3 protein. The profile shows around 370,000 distinct CDR3 sequences, around 15% of them singletons. The V gene end was trimmed by 2 bases and the J gene end by 12 bases; junction bases not matched to a gene: 14. Germline CDR1 and CDR2: SEHNR and FQNEAQ (reference sequence). The CDR3 runs 16 residues. This clonotype has more than one count but fewer than ten. The antigen is not known. V is TRBV7-9 and J is TRBJ2-1; 9 bases are a match to TRBD1. This TCR came from a male patient under 10 years old who had a stem cell transplant for acute lymphoblastic leukemia, so the T cells may come from the graft donor. The sequenced sample was PBMCs, mostly from graft donor cells, obtained 360 days after TCRalphabeta/CD19-depleted stem cell transplant. The CDR3 DNA reads TGTGCCAGCAGCTTATATGGGGACAGGGATATCGTCTGGCAGTTCTTC. This translates into CASSLYGDRDIVWQFF. Based on the CDR3 plus reference TRBV7-9 and TRBJ2-1, the full variable domain is DTGVSQNPRHKITKRGQNVTFRCDPISEHNRLYWYRQTLGQGPEFLTYFQNEAQLEKSRLLSDRFSAERPKGSFSTLEIQRTEQGDSAMYLCASSLYGDRDIVWQFFGPGTRLTVL.